This paragraph reports one T cell receptor beta chain. The record originates from a study of CD4 T cells in relation to SARS-CoV-2 and coronaviruses. Assay: immunoSEQ multiplex PCR; the TCRdb copy retains only in-frame clones and omits some. The sample carries about 70,000 clones, over 70% recorded once. Before the COVID-19 pandemic, during about 2011-2019, CD4+ T cells were taken from unexposed donors. CD4 enrichment then naive enrichment separated naive from memory CD4+ cells. Germline values: CDR1 SNHLY, CDR2 FYNNEI. The CDR3 covers 15 residues. Trimming removed 6 bases from V and 2 bases from J; junction bases left unmatched: 4.

The rearrangement joins TRBV2 to TRBJ1-6; TRBD1 aligns across 7 bases. The clonotype was recovered from a human donor in good health. The specimen sequenced was memory CD4+ T cells from PBMCs. CDR3 loop: CASRTDRAYNSPLHF. The DNA for the CDR3 is TGTGCCAGCAGGACTGACAGGGCCTATAATTCACCCCTCCACTTT. The entire variable domain, with the rest obtained from reference TRBV2 and TRBJ1-6, is as follows: EPEVTQTPSHQVTQMGQEVILRCVPISNHLYFYWYRQILGQKVEFLVSFYNNEISEKSEIFDDQFSVERPDGSNFTLKIRSTKLEDSAMYFCASRTDRAYNSPLHFGNGTRLTVT.